One sample yielded the 26 T cell receptor beta chains listed below, sequenced in a study of blood T cells in healthy people across ages. It was with a sample-barcoded 5' primer and a J-beta primer mix that a second PCR of roughly 7 to 12 cycles was run. From the 5' RACE reads, TCRdb called clonotypes with MiXCR, one entry per CDR3 protein. This sample has 700,000 to 950,000 distinct CDR3 sequences, with roughly 47% found just once. Sample: blood. The receptors come from a woman aged 55-70 years in good health.

As for this clonotype: Being one base from a much bigger clone, this may be a read error. The chain couples TRBV12-3 or TRBV12-4 to TRBJ2-1, with 7 bases matching TRBD2. The CDR3 is 16 amino acids. The CDR3 sequence: CASTQDIGGSKNVQFF. CDR3 nucleotide sequence: TGTGCCAGCACCCAAGATATCGGCGGGAGTAAGAATGTGCAGTTCTTC.

The chain is built from TRBV7-9 and TRBJ2-1; D is perhaps TRBD1 (5 bases). V dropped 2 bases and J dropped 5 bases, with 10 bases sitting between them. This CDR3 comprises 14 residues. CDR1 and CDR2 (germline): SEHNR, FQNEAQ (reference sequence). The CDR3 spells CASSLKAGNNEQFF. DNA of the CDR3: TGTGCCAGCAGCTTAAAGGCAGGGAACAATGAGCAGTTCTTC.

V gene TRBV4-2 combines with J gene TRBJ2-3; 9 bases align to TRBD1. V was pared by 1 base and J by 4 bases, with 6 bases of the junction left unmatched. Germline V gene lookup returns CDR1 LGHNA and CDR2 YNFKEQ. The CDR3 covers 16 residues. The CDR3 DNA is TGTGCCAGCAGCCAAGTGGGACAGGGCAATGCAGATACGCAGTATTTT. Translating it yields CASSQVGQGNADTQYF.

This clonotype was counted a single time. V usage is TRBV12-3 or TRBV12-4 and J usage is TRBJ2-7, with 8 bases matching TRBD2. Germline trimming cut 3 bases from V and 0 bases from J; bases unmatched to any gene: 10. CDR3 length: 17 residues. The CDR3 DNA reads as TGTGCCAGCAGTTTTATGGGTATAGCGGGGCACTCCTACGAGCAGTACTTC. Encoded protein: CASSFMGIAGHSYEQYF.

This clonotype has only one observation. The V and J genes are TRBV5-1 and TRBJ2-5; the match to TRBD1 covers 8 bases. The V gene end was trimmed by 8 bases and the J gene end by 1 base; junction bases not matched to a gene: 4. The CDR3 spans 13 residues. CDR1 is SGHRS, CDR2 YFSETQ, per germline. CDR3 nucleotides: TGCGCCAGTGACAGGGGTTTCCAAGAGACCCAGTACTTC. It yields the protein CASDRGFQETQYF.

This clonotype was found many times. J is TRBJ2-1 and V is TRBV12-3 or TRBV12-4; D is uncertain. CDR3 size: 16 residues. The V end was cut by 6 bases, the J end by 0 bases, with 15 bases between. The CDR3 here is CASSLGRPGSYNEQFF. As DNA, the CDR3 is TGTGCCAGCAGCCTGGGCCGCCCTGGCTCCTACAATGAGCAGTTCTTC.

The J gene is TRBJ2-7, the V gene TRBV20-1, with 9 bases aligning to TRBD2. V gave up 7 bases and J gave up 12 bases; unmatched junction bases: 19. Germline CDR1 DFQATT, CDR2 SNEGSKA (reference sequence). The CDR3 is 14 amino acids. The CDR3 loop is CSVHSLAGENIRYF. As DNA, the CDR3 is TGCAGTGTCCACTCGTTAGCGGGGGAAAACATTCGGTACTTC.

The sample holds a few counts of this clonotype. V gene TRBV4-3 combines with J gene TRBJ1-4; D possibly corresponds to TRBD1 (6 bases). The V end lost 3 bases, the J end lost 4 bases, and 18 bases lay between the germline ends. From germline, CDR1 is LGHNA and CDR2 YSLEER. The CDR3 totals 17 residues. CDR3 loop: CASSQNLQGTLNEKLFF. The CDR3 nucleotides read TGCGCCAGCAGCCAGAATTTACAGGGAACCCTTAATGAAAAACTGTTTTTT.

Only a few counts were recorded for this clonotype. The rearrangement links TRBV7-2 to TRBJ2-1; 7 nucleotides align to TRBD2. This CDR3 region has 15 residues. CDR1 and CDR2 from the germline V gene are SGHTA and FQGNSA. V was clipped by 5 bases and J by 8 bases; unmatched bases: 12. CDR3 sequence: CASSVGTTSHHEQFF. In DNA, the CDR3 is TGTGCCAGCAGCGTCGGGACTACCTCCCATCATGAGCAGTTCTTC.

J is TRBJ1-4 and V is TRBV5-1; D is undetermined. The germline CDR1 and CDR2 sequences are SGHRS and YFSETQ. V gave up 0 bases and J gave up 7 bases, with 19 bases separating them. The CDR3 runs 17 residues. CDR3 DNA: TGCGCCAGCAGCTTGGGCGCAACACCGGACGGGGTTGAAAAACTGTTTTTT. It codes for CASSLGATPDGVEKLFF.

The gene calls are TRBV4-3 and TRBJ1-4; tentative D call: TRBD1 (5 bases). The CDR3 is 16 residues long. V was shortened by 0 bases and J by 0 bases, with 8 bases between the two germline ends. The germline V gene encodes CDR1 LGHNA and CDR2 YSLEER. In DNA form, the CDR3 reads TGCGCCAGCAGCCAAGAAGGGGTAGCAACTAATGAAAAACTGTTTTTT. This gives the protein CASSQEGVATNEKLFF.

The J gene is TRBJ2-5, the V gene TRBV4-1, with D possibly TRBD2 on 6 matching bases. Germline assignment: CDR1 MGHRA and CDR2 YSYEKL. CDR3 length equals 18 residues. V lost 0 bases to trimming and J lost 2 bases, with 19 bases between them. Here the CDR3 reads CASSQDHDSTGGQETQYF. DNA of the CDR3: TGCGCCAGCAGCCAAGATCACGACAGTACCGGGGGTCAAGAGACCCAGTACTTC.

This clonotype was observed once. The chain uses TRBV6-1 and TRBJ2-6; 9 nucleotides match TRBD1. CDR1 is MNHNS and CDR2 is SASEGT in the germline V gene. The length of the CDR3 is 17 residues. V was pared by 6 bases and J by 4 bases, with 10 bases of the junction left unmatched. The DNA of the CDR3 is TGTGCCAGCAGCGTCCGGGACAGGGCCGCAGGGGCCAACGTCCTGACTTTC. It is translated as CASSVRDRAAGANVLTF.

Note on this clonotype: A much larger clone differs from this one at a single base, so this may be a read error. The chain uses TRBV5-1 and TRBJ2-4, with 13 bases matching TRBD2. The germline V gene has CDR1 SGHRS and CDR2 YFSETQ. V trimming: 0 bases; J trimming: 0 bases; junction bases outside the gene matches: 9. This CDR3 contains 20 residues. CDR3 bases: TGCGCCAGCAGCTTGGGGACTAGCGGGAGCAAGAGAGAAGCCAAAAACATTCAGTACTTC. This translates into CASSLGTSGSKREAKNIQYF.

The chain carries TRBV2 and TRBJ2-6; 7 nucleotides line up with TRBD1. V lost 6 bases to trimming and J lost 0 bases; unmatched junction nucleotides: 2. CDR3 length equals 15 residues. CDR1 is SNHLY and CDR2 is FYNNEI in the germline V gene. The chain's CDR3 is CASRQGSSGANVLTF. Written as DNA, the CDR3 is TGTGCCAGCAGACAGGGGAGCTCTGGGGCCAACGTCCTGACTTTC.

This clonotype was picked up many times. The chain joins TRBV6-1 to TRBJ2-3; TRBD1 or TRBD2 may be the D gene (5 bases each). The CDR3 length is 14 residues. In germline, CDR1 is MNHNS, CDR2 SASEGT. V was shortened by 5 bases and J by 14 bases, with 23 bases between the two germline ends. CDR3 nucleotide sequence: TGTGCCAGCAGTCCATCACACCAGGGAGACAGTCCGTATTTT. Translation: CASSPSHQGDSPYF.

This chain joins TRBV9 and TRBJ2-3; no clear D gene. CDR3 size: 14 residues. V was clipped by 2 bases and J by 1 base, with 8 bases between them. The germline V gene encodes CDR1 SGDLS and CDR2 YYNGEE. The CDR3 protein is CASSVQEGTDTQYF. CDR3 in DNA: TGTGCCAGCAGCGTCCAAGAGGGCACAGATACGCAGTATTTT.

As concerns this clonotype: Germline and junction disagree at one end, which may indicate a read error. This sequence joins TRBV5-5 and TRBJ1-2; TRBD1 matches at 11 bases. Germline values: CDR1 SGHKS, CDR2 YYEKEE (reference sequence). The CDR3 runs 16 residues. CDR3 coding DNA: TGTGCCAGCAGCGCCCCCGGGACAGGGGGTAACTATGACTACACCTTC. This codes for CASSAPGTGGNYDYTF.

The V gene is TRBV6-1, the J gene TRBJ2-7; D call uncertain. CDR3 length: 14 amino acids. V lost 1 base and J lost 0, with 7 bases in between. Germline V lookup: CDR1 MNHNS, CDR2 SASEGT. Written as DNA, the CDR3 is TGTGCCAGCAGTGAAGGAGGCAACTCCTACGAGCAGTACTTC. This gives the protein CASSEGGNSYEQYF.

The chain links TRBV20-1 to TRBJ2-1; D not resolved. V shed 6 bases and J shed 11 bases, with 26 bases lying between them. The CDR3 loop spans 15 amino acids. CDR1 DFQATT and CDR2 SNEGSKA come from the germline V gene (reference sequence). CDR3 protein: CSASSADQVAAKQFF. DNA of the CDR3: TGCAGTGCAAGCAGTGCAGACCAAGTGGCGGCAAAGCAGTTCTTC.

The chain combines TRBV5-1 with TRBJ2-5, with 9 bases aligning to TRBD1. Looked up from germline, CDR1 is SGHRS and CDR2 is YFSETQ. The V and J ends lost 4 bases and 5 bases, in that order; junction bases with no gene match: 6. The CDR3 consists of 14 residues. Written as DNA, the CDR3 is TGCGCCAGCAGCGTGGACGGGACAGGGGAGACCCAGTACTTC. This encodes CASSVDGTGETQYF.

This clonotype was detected only once. A much bigger clone sits one base away, suggesting this may be a read error. This rearrangement joins TRBV29-1 to TRBJ2-4; a weak D match, TRBD1 (6 bases). The DNA end lines up better with TRBJ2-7; the J call may be wrong. This CDR3 contains 14 residues. Germline CDR1 is SQVTM and CDR2 is ANQGSEA. CDR3 sequence: CSAPGASSFYEQYF. The CDR3 DNA sequence: TGCAGCGCCCCAGGGGCTTCAAGCTTTTACGAGCAGTACTTC.

V and J are TRBV2 and TRBJ2-3; D perhaps matches TRBD1 (6 bases). Per the germline V gene, CDR1 is SNHLY and CDR2 is FYNNEI. The CDR3 consists of 16 residues. Between the trimmed V and J ends, which lost 4 bases and 1 base, there was a span of 15 bases. Written as DNA, the CDR3 is TGTGCCAGCAGTGGACTGGACAGAAGCCGCACAGATACGCAGTATTTT. Translated: CASSGLDRSRTDTQYF. The entire variable domain, with the rest obtained from reference TRBV2 and TRBJ2-3, is as follows: EPEVTQTPSHQVTQMGQEVILRCVPISNHLYFYWYRQILGQKVEFLVSFYNNEISEKSEIFDDQFSVERPDGSNFTLKIRSTKLEDSAMYFCASSGLDRSRTDTQYFGPGTRLTVL.

The gene calls are TRBV20-1 and TRBJ2-6; 7 bases are shared with TRBD1. Germline loops: CDR1 DFQATT, CDR2 SNEGSKA (reference sequence). This CDR3 has 17 residues. V was pared by 4 bases and J by 2 bases, with 11 bases of the junction left unmatched. DNA of the CDR3: TGCAGTGCTATAGTATGGGACAGTTCACCTGGGGCCAACGTCCTGACTTTC. Residues: CSAIVWDSSPGANVLTF.

In its sample, this clonotype was seen a few times. The chain is built from TRBV5-5 and TRBJ1-5; a possible D gene is TRBD1 (6 bases). This CDR3 is built from 15 residues. The V gene's germline CDR1 is SGHKS and CDR2 YYEKEE (reference sequence). Trimming took off 0 bases at V and 0 bases at J, with 7 bases between the two ends. The CDR3 reads CASSLGDTSNQPQHF. In DNA, the CDR3 is TGTGCCAGCAGCTTGGGGGACACTAGCAATCAGCCCCAGCATTTT.

This sequence joins TRBV20-1 and TRBJ1-4; D ambiguous. Trimming left V 5 bases short and J 0 bases short, with 13 bases between. Germline V gives CDR1 DFQATT, CDR2 SNEGSKA (reference sequence). This CDR3 contains 15 residues. CDR3 in amino acids: CSAPPWTATNEKLFF. CDR3 bases: TGCAGTGCTCCGCCGTGGACGGCAACTAATGAAAAACTGTTTTTT.